Listed below are T cell receptor beta chains from one sample, sequenced in a study of T cell responses to AZD1222 COVID-19 vaccine. Data came from immunoSEQ multiplex PCR; TCRdb stores just in-frame clones and leaves some out. The profile covers 160,000 or so clones, with just under 90% appearing a single time and 3.5% to 5.5% taken by the ten largest. Here the sequenced sample was peripheral blood, taken 28 days after the second dose of the MenACWY control vaccine. These receptors all come from an adult who received the MenACWY meningococcal vaccine as a control. Each CDR3 is given with its conserved first and last residue. A D gene is named only where the DNA matches it firmly. Only some rows state a clone size, as once, few, many or a class for expanded clones.

>-|TRBJ1-1|TRBV29-1|14|-
TGCAGCGTTGGGGGGAGGTTTACCCACACTGAAGCTTTCTTT
CSVGGRFTHTEAFF
>-|TRBJ1-2|TRBV12-3/TRBV12-4|13|once
TGTGCCAGCAAAGGCCGTACTAACTATGGCTACACCTTC
CASKGRTNYGYTF
>TRBD1|TRBJ1-5|TRBV7-2|15|-
TGTGCCAGCAGCCGCAATCTGGACAGGTACCAGCCCCAGCATTTT
CASSRNLDRYQPQHF
>TRBD2|TRBJ2-7|TRBV11-2|15|few
TGTGCCAGCAGCCCCGAGCCTAGCGGGGCCTTCGAGCAGTACTTC
CASSPEPSGAFEQYF
>-|TRBJ2-6|TRBV28|16|-
TGTGCCAGCAGTTTAGGTCTGGGCTCTGGGGCCAACGTCCTGACTTTC
CASSLGLGSGANVLTF
>-|TRBJ2-7|TRBV5-1|13|-
TGCGCCAGCAGCTTGGCCGGGACTTACGAGCAGTACTTC
CASSLAGTYEQYF
>-|TRBJ1-3|TRBV3-1/TRBV3-2|15|-
TGTGCCAGCAGCCTCTCTCGTGGAGACGGAAACACCATATATTTT
CASSLSRGDGNTIYF
>TRBD1|TRBJ1-2|TRBV5-1|15|-
TGCGCCAGCAGCTCTGGACAGGGAGATACCTATGGCTACACCTTC
CASSSGQGDTYGYTF
>-|TRBJ2-7|TRBV7-2|11|-
TGTGCCAGCAGCTTCTCCTACGAGCAGTACTTC
CASSFSYEQYF
>TRBD2|TRBJ2-1|TRBV19|13|-
TGTGGGACTAGCGGGAGACCCTACAATGAGCAGTTCTTC
CGTSGRPYNEQFF
>TRBD1|TRBJ1-5|TRBV10-2|14|-
TGCGCCAGCAGTGATACAGGGGAGGATCAGCCCCAGCATTTT
CASSDTGEDQPQHF
>TRBD2|TRBJ2-1|TRBV30|19|-
TGTGCCTGGAGTGGGACCGGGACTAGCGGGATCCCTCCTTACAATGAGCAGTTCTTC
CAWSGTGTSGIPPYNEQFF
>-|TRBJ2-7|TRBV7-9|11|-
TGTGCCAGCAACGGGGGTTACGAGCAGTACTTC
CASNGGYEQYF
>-|TRBJ1-6|TRBV9|14|-
TGTGCCAGCAGCGTAGCCCCCGAAGGTTCACCCCTCCACTTT
CASSVAPEGSPLHF
>-|TRBJ1-5|TRBV12-3/TRBV12-4|13|-
TGTGCCAGCAGTTTGGGGGGGCGTGGGCCCCAGCATTTT
CASSLGGRGPQHF
>-|TRBJ2-4|TRBV4-2|17|-
TGTGCCAGCAGCCAAGGTCCCTCCCTACAAGCCAAAAACATTCAGTACTTC
CASSQGPSLQAKNIQYF